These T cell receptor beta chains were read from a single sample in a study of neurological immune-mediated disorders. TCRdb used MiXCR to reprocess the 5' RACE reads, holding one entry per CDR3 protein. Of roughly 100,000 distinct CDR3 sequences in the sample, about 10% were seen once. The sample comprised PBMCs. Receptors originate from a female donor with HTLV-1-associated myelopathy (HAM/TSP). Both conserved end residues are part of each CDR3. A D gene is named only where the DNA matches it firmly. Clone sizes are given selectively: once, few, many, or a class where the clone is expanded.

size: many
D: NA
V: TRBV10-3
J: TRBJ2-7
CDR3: CAIQGQGWDEQYF
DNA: TGTGCCATCCAGGGGCAGGGTTGGGACGAGCAGTACTTC

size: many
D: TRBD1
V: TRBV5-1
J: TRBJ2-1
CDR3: CASSPGTVAWYNEQFF
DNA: TGCGCCAGCAGCCCAGGGACAGTAGCCTGGTACAATGAGCAGTTCTTC

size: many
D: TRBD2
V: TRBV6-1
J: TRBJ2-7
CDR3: CASSDGTSLYEQYF
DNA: TGTGCCAGCAGTGATGGGACTAGTCTCTACGAGCAGTACTTC

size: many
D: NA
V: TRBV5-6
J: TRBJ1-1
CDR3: CASSEADSAWGTEAFF
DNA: TGTGCCAGCAGCGAGGCCGACAGTGCCTGGGGGACTGAAGCTTTCTTT

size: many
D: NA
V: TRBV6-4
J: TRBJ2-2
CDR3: CASSDVPKTGELFF
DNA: TGTGCCAGCAGTGACGTGCCTAAGACCGGGGAGCTGTTTTTT

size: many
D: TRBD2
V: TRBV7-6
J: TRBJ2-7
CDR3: CASSPGGRGGSYEQYF
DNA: TGTGCCAGCAGCCCTGGGGGGCGGGGGGGCTCCTACGAGCAGTACTTC

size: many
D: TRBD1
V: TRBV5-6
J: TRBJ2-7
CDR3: CASRSGGSYEQYF
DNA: TGTGCCAGCAGATCAGGGGGCTCCTACGAGCAGTACTTC

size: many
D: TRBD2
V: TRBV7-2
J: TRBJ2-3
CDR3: CASRLSGVDTQYF
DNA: TGTGCCAGCAGGTTAAGCGGGGTGGATACGCAGTATTTT

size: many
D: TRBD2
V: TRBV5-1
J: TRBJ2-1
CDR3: CASSLFSGGAIEQFF
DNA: TGCGCCAGCAGCTTGTTTAGCGGGGGGGCCATTGAGCAGTTCTTC

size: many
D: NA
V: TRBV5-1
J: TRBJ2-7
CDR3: CASSFTGPPYEQYF
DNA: TGCGCCAGCAGCTTTACAGGTCCGCCCTACGAGCAGTACTTC

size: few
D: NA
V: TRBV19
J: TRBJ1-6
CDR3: CASTLGPGSPLHF
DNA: TGTGCCAGTACCCTGGGGCCGGGATCACCCCTCCACTTT

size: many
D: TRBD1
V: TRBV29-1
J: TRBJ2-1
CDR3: CSAPTGGNEQFF
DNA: TGCAGCGCCCCGACAGGGGGGAATGAGCAGTTCTTC

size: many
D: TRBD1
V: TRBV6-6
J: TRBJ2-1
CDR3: CASSWVGTGHNEQFF
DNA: TGTGCCAGCAGTTGGGTAGGGACAGGGCACAATGAGCAGTTCTTC

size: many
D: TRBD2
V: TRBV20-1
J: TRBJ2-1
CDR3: CSAQTSGGGIAEQFF
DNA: TGCAGTGCGCAGACTAGCGGGGGAGGGATTGCCGAGCAGTTCTTC

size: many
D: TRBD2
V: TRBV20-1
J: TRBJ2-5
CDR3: CSAGGVLGQGSQTQYF
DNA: TGCAGTGCCGGGGGGGTTTTGGGACAAGGGTCCCAGACCCAGTACTTC

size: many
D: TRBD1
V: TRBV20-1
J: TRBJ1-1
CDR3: CSAAGTGNTEAFF
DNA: TGCAGTGCTGCCGGGACAGGGAATACTGAAGCTTTCTTT

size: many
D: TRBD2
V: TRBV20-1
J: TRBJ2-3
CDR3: CSAMRTSGATDTQYF
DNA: TGCAGTGCTATGCGGACTAGCGGGGCGACCGATACGCAGTATTTT

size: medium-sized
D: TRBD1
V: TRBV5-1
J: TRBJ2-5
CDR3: CASHGQGRLETQYF
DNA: TGCGCCAGCCATGGACAGGGGAGGTTGGAGACCCAGTACTTC

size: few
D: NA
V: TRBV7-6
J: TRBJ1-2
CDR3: CASSADSYYGYTF
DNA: TGTGCCAGCAGCGCGGACAGTTACTATGGCTACACCTTC

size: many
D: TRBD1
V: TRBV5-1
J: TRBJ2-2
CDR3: CASSFTMTGDAGELFF
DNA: TGCGCCAGCAGCTTTACCATGACAGGGGACGCCGGGGAGCTGTTTTTT

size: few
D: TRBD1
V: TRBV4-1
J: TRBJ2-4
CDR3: CASSLGTGVNIQYF
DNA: TGCGCCAGCAGCCTTGGGACAGGGGTAAACATTCAGTACTTC

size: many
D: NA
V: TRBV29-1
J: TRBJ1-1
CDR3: CSVAVSSVLTEAFF
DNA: TGCAGCGTTGCTGTAAGTTCAGTCCTCACTGAAGCTTTCTTT

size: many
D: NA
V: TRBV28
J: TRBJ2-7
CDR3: CASSSGDNTYEQYF
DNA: TGTGCCAGCAGCTCAGGGGACAACACCTACGAGCAGTACTTC

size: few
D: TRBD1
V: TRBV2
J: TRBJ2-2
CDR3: CASRGDRWNTGELFF
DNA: TGTGCCAGCAGGGGGGACAGATGGAACACCGGGGAGCTGTTTTTT

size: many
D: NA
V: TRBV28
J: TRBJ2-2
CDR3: CASSLSPGEDTGELFF
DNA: TGTGCCAGCAGTTTATCGCCAGGGGAGGACACCGGGGAGCTGTTTTTT

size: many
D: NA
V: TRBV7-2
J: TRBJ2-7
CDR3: CASSLYGQVAYEQYF
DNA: TGTGCCAGCAGCTTATATGGCCAGGTAGCCTACGAGCAGTACTTC

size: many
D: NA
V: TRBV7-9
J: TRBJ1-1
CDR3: CASSLATRGTEAFF
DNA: TGTGCCAGCAGCTTAGCTACACGGGGCACTGAAGCTTTCTTT

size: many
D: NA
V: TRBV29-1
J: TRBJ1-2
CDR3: CSVEGPGFGYTF
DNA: TGCAGCGTTGAGGGGCCAGGGTTCGGCTACACCTTC

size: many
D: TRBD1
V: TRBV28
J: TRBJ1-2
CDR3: CASRAGQVNYGYTF
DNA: TGTGCCAGCAGGGCGGGACAGGTTAACTATGGCTACACCTTC

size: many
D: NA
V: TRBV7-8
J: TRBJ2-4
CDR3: CASSLDFFKNIQYF
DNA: TGTGCCAGCAGCCTAGATTTTTTCAAAAACATTCAGTACTTC

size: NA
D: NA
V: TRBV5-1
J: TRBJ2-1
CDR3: CASSLYSHNEQFF
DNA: TGCGCCAGCAGCTTGTACTCCCACAATGAGCAGTTCTTC

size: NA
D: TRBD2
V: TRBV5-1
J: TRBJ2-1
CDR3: CASRDSGGVYNEQFF
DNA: TGCGCCAGTAGGGACAGCGGGGGGGTCTACAATGAGCAGTTCTTC

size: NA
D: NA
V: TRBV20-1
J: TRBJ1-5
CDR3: CSADDVGSQPQHF
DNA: TGCAGTGCCGACGATGTGGGGAGTCAGCCCCAGCATTTT

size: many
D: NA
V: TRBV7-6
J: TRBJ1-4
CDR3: CASSIGTNEKLFF
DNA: TGTGCCAGCAGCATAGGGACTAATGAAAAACTGTTTTTT

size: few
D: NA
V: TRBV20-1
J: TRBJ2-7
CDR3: CSARGLAYEQYF
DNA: TGCAGTGCCAGGGGACTTGCCTACGAGCAGTACTTC

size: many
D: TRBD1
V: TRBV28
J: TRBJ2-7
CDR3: CASRSGTGSAGYEQYF
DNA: TGTGCCAGCAGGTCCGGGACAGGGTCGGCGGGATACGAGCAGTACTTC

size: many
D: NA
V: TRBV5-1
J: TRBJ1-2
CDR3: CASSPLGENYGYTF
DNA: TGCGCCAGCAGCCCCTTGGGGGAAAACTATGGCTACACCTTC

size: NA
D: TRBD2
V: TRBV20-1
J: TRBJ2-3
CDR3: CSANIPSAGGVDTQYF
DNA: TGCAGTGCTAATATTCCATCAGCGGGGGGAGTAGATACGCAGTATTTT

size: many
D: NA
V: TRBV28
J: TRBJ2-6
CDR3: CASSPEWGPATRANVLTF
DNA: TGTGCCAGCAGTCCTGAGTGGGGCCCCGCTACCCGCGCCAACGTCCTGACTTTC

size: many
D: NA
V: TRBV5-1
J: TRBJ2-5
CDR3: CASSLLGGVETQYF
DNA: TGCGCCAGCAGCCTCCTCGGTGGGGTTGAGACCCAGTACTTC

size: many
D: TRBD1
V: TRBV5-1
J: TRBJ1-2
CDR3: CASSLGFRTGEAGGYTF
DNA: TGCGCCAGCAGCTTGGGGTTTCGGACAGGGGAGGCAGGTGGCTACACCTTC

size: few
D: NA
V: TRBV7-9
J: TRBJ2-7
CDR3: CASSLTGSGSYEQYF
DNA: TGTGCCAGCAGCCTCACCGGGTCCGGCTCCTACGAGCAGTACTTC

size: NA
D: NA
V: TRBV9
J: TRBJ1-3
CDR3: CDNSVEGGTGNTIYF
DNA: TGTGACAACAGCGTAGAGGGGGGTACTGGAAACACCATATATTTT

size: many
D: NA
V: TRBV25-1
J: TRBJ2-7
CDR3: CASRALGQGSYEQYF
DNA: TGTGCCAGCAGAGCCTTAGGCCAGGGCTCCTACGAGCAGTACTTC

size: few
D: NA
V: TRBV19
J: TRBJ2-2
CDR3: CASSMGGTGELFF
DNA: TGTGCCAGCTCTATGGGCGGCACCGGGGAGCTGTTTTTT

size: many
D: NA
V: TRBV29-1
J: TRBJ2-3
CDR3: CSAYRGTDTQYF
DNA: TGCAGCGCTTATCGGGGCACAGATACGCAGTATTTT

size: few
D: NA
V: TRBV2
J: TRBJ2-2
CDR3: CASREGRANTGELFF
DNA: TGTGCCAGCAGGGAGGGACGGGCGAACACCGGGGAGCTGTTTTTT

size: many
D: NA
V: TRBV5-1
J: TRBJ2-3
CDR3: CASSGGTRSTDTQYF
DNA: TGCGCCAGCAGCGGAGGGACCCGAAGCACAGATACGCAGTATTTT

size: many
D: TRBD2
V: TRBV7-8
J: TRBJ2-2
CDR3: CASSSREGSGELFF
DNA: TGTGCCAGCAGCTCAAGGGAGGGGTCCGGGGAGCTGTTTTTT

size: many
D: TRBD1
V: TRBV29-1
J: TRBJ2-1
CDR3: CSVNRDRVEQFF
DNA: TGCAGCGTAAACCGGGACAGGGTTGAGCAGTTCTTC